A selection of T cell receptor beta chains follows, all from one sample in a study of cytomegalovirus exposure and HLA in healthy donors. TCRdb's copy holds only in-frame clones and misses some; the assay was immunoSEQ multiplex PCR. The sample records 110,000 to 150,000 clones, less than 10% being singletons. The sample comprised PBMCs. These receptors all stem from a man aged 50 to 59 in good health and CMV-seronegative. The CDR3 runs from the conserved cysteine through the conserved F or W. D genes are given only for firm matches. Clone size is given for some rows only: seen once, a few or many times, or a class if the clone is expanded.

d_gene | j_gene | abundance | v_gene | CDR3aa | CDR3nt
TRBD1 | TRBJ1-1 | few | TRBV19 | CASSSRQGGGTEAFF | TGTGCCAGTAGTAGTAGACAGGGGGGAGGCACTGAAGCTTTCTTT
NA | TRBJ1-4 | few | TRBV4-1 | CASSYGHATNEKLFF | TGCGCCAGCAGCTACGGACACGCAACTAATGAAAAACTGTTTTTT
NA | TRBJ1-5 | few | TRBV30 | CAWSRDTNQPQHF | TGTGCCTGGAGTAGGGACACCAATCAGCCCCAGCATTTT
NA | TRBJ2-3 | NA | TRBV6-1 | CASSERGLPTSTDTQYF | TGTGCCAGCAGTGAACGGGGACTTCCCACTAGCACAGATACGCAGTATTTT
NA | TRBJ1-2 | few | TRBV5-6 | CASNEGDNYGYTF | TGTGCCAGCAATGAGGGGGACAACTATGGCTACACCTTC
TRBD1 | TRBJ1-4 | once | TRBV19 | CASSTPGTATNEKLFF | TGTGCCAGTAGTACCCCTGGGACAGCAACTAATGAAAAACTGTTTTTT
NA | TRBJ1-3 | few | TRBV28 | CASSLPSVYTIYF | TGTGCCAGCAGTTTGCCCTCAGTTTACACCATATATTTT
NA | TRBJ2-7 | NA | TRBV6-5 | CASSPPGGRVYEQYF | TGTGCCAGCAGTCCCCCCGGCGGCCGGGTCTACGAGCAGTACTTC
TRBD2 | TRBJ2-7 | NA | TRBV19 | CASSTPGLAGATYEQYF | TGTGCCAGTAGTACACCGGGACTAGCGGGAGCTACCTACGAGCAGTACTTC
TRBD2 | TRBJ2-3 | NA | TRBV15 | CATSRGYSGIGADTQYF | TGTGCCACCAGCAGAGGATATAGCGGGATCGGGGCAGATACGCAGTATTTT
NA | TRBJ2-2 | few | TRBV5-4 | CASSLELATAGTGELFF | TGTGCCAGCAGCTTGGAGCTAGCCACCGCGGGCACCGGGGAGCTGTTTTTT
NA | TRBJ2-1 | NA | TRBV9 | CASRSSYNEQFF | TGTGCCAGCAGGAGCTCCTACAATGAGCAGTTCTTC
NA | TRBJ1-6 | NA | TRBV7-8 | CASSLGGVHYSPLHF | TGTGCCAGCAGCTTAGGGGGGGTCCACTATTCACCCCTCCACTTT
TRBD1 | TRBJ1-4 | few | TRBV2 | CASSELGRGLNNEKLFF | TGTGCCAGCAGTGAACTAGGCAGGGGGCTTAATAATGAAAAACTGTTTTTT
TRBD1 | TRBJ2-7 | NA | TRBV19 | CASSKHTGTGIPLEQYF | TGTGCCAGTAGTAAACACACCGGGACAGGGATTCCTCTCGAGCAGTACTTC
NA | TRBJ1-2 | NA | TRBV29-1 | CSVESRGGGYTF | TGCAGCGTTGAATCTAGAGGGGGAGGCTACACCTTC
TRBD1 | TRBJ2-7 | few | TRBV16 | CASSPQGAYEQYF | TGTGCCAGCAGCCCACAGGGGGCCTACGAGCAGTACTTC
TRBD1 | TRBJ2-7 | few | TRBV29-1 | CSVGTGGYEQYF | TGCAGCGTCGGGACAGGGGGCTACGAGCAGTACTTC
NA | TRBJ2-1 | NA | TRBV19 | CASSRGDLLDYNEQFF | TGTGCCAGTAGTAGGGGGGACTTGCTGGACTACAATGAGCAGTTCTTC
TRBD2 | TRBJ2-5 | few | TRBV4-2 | CASSQAGLAGGQETQYF | TGTGCCAGCAGCCAGGCGGGACTAGCGGGGGGACAAGAGACCCAGTACTTC
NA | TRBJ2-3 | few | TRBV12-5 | CASGLGQGSTDTQYF | TGTGCTAGTGGTTTAGGGCAGGGGAGCACAGATACGCAGTATTTT
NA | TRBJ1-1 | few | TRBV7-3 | CASSLTGQYGTEAFF | TGTGCCAGCAGCTTAACCGGACAGTACGGGACTGAAGCTTTCTTT
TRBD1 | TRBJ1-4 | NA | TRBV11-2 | CASSADRDEKLFF | TGTGCCAGCAGCGCCGACAGGGACGAAAAACTGTTTTTT